These 30 T cell receptor beta chains were all obtained from the same sample, sequenced in a study of tumour-infiltrating T cells in Burkitt lymphoma. Libraries were prepared by immunoSEQ multiplex PCR; TCRdb keeps only in-frame clonotypes and omits some of them. The sample includes fewer than 20,000 clones, more than 65% seen only once; the top ten take about 2%. Sequencing was carried out using tumor tissue. These TCRs come from a human donor with diffuse large B-cell lymphoma.

This chain joins TRBV7-6 and TRBJ2-7; D is ambiguous. There are 14 residues in the CDR3. Germline CDR1 reads SGHVS; CDR2 reads FNYEAQ. V was cut by 1 base and J by 0 bases, with 7 bases left in between. CDR3 residues: CASSLDIGSYEQYF. The DNA of the CDR3 is TGTGCCAGCAGCTTAGATATCGGCTCCTACGAGCAGTACTTC.

The sample holds a few counts of this clone. The chain joins TRBV19 to TRBJ1-1; D not resolved. V lost 1 base, J lost 4 bases, and 7 bases lay in between. CDR1 LNHDA and CDR2 SQIVND come from the germline V gene (reference sequence). The CDR3 contains 13 residues. This chain's CDR3 is CASSIVMGTEAFF. The DNA for the CDR3 is TGTGCCAGTAGTATAGTGATGGGCACTGAAGCTTTCTTT.

This clone was seen a single time. V and J are TRBV5-1 and TRBJ2-1; 9 bases are a match to TRBD2. The germline V gene encodes CDR1 SGHRS and CDR2 YFSETQ. The CDR3 is 14 amino acids. With 2 bases clipped from V and 5 bases from J, the junction kept 2 bases outside the gene matches. The CDR3 DNA reads TGCGCCAGCAGCTTTGCGGGAGGGAACAATGAGCAGTTCTTC. Protein: CASSFAGGNNEQFF.

This clone was found once. The CDR3 DNA reads as TGTGCCAGCAGCTTTGCGACAGGGGCAAATGAAAAACTGTTTTTT. Encoded protein: CASSFATGANEKLFF. The chain joins TRBV7-9 to TRBJ1-4, with TRBD1 identical over 8 bases. The V gene's germline CDR1 is SEHNR and CDR2 FQNEAQ (reference sequence). Trimming cost V 3 bases and J 5 bases; bases outside gene matches: 5. This CDR3 contains 15 residues.

This clone was seen a single time. The DNA for the CDR3 is TGCGCCAGCAGCTTACACCCCTACGAGCAGTACTTC. Its protein product is CASSLHPYEQYF. The rearrangement uses TRBV5-1 and TRBJ2-7; D gene unclear. V lost 2 bases and J lost 2, with 5 bases in between. The CDR3 runs to 12 residues. Germline loops: CDR1 SGHRS, CDR2 YFSETQ.

The J gene is TRBJ2-1, the V gene TRBV27; D ambiguous. V gave up 7 bases and J gave up 8 bases, with 18 bases separating them. There are 14 residues in the CDR3. Germline CDR1 MNHEY, CDR2 SMNVEV (reference sequence). The CDR3 is CASTPGPEPHEQFF. CDR3 nucleotides: TGTGCCAGCACCCCAGGACCAGAGCCCCATGAGCAGTTCTTC.

The chain uses TRBV27 and TRBJ1-4; 7 bases agree with TRBD1. In germline, CDR1 is MNHEY, CDR2 SMNVEV (reference sequence). There are 16 residues in the CDR3. J lost 2 bases, V lost 2 bases, and 5 bases had no gene match. The CDR3 nucleotides read TGTGCCAGCAGTTTAAGGGGGACAGATACTAATGAAAAACTGTTTTTT. It yields the protein CASSLRGTDTNEKLFF.

The rearrangement joins TRBV7-2 to TRBJ1-3; D not resolved. Germline loops: CDR1 SGHTA, CDR2 FQGNSA. V gave up 1 base and J gave up 4 bases, with 5 bases separating them. The CDR3 runs to 13 residues. The CDR3: CASSLVLGNTIYF. CDR3 in DNA: TGTGCCAGCAGCTTAGTCTTAGGAAACACCATATATTTT. Variable domain in full (rest from reference TRBV7-2 and TRBJ1-3): GAGVSQSPSNKVTEKGKDVELRCDPISGHTALYWYRQSLGQGLEFLIYFQGNSAPDKSGLPSDRFSAERTGGSVSTLTIQRTQQEDSAVYLCASSLVLGNTIYFGEGSWLTVV.

The chain is built from TRBV19 and TRBJ2-1; D is possibly TRBD1 or TRBD2 (5 bases each). CDR1 and CDR2 (germline): LNHDA, SQIVND (reference sequence). The CDR3 is 12 amino acids. V lost 6 bases and J 6 bases, leaving 9 bases between the germline ends. The CDR3 loop is CASRLGPNEQFF. CDR3 sequence (DNA): TGTGCCAGTAGACTGGGACCCAATGAGCAGTTCTTC.

The genes are TRBV4-3 and TRBJ2-7; D ambiguous. Deletions cut 0 bases from V and 6 bases from J, with 9 bases between. This CDR3 is built from 13 residues. CDR1 is LGHNA and CDR2 is YSLEER in the germline V gene. In DNA, the CDR3 is TGCGCCAGCAGCCAAGATCTGTCTGTCGAGCAGTACTTC. Its protein product is CASSQDLSVEQYF.

The rearrangement joins TRBV27 to TRBJ1-1; 8 nucleotides align to TRBD1. Germline V gene lookup returns CDR1 MNHEY and CDR2 SMNVEV (reference sequence). The CDR3 consists of 14 residues. The V segment lost 5 bases and the J segment 4 bases; nucleotides outside the gene matches: 6. The CDR3 sequence: CASSPLTGVTEAFF. The CDR3 nucleotides are TGTGCCAGCAGTCCCTTGACAGGGGTCACTGAAGCTTTCTTT.

V and J are TRBV7-6 and TRBJ2-2; no clear D. The CDR3 spans 16 residues. The germline gives CDR1 SGHVS, CDR2 FNYEAQ. The ends were cut back, 2 bases at V and 1 base at J, with 11 bases in the middle. The CDR3 nucleotides are TGTGCCAGCAGCTTAACCGCCAGGTTGAACACCGGGGAGCTGTTTTTT. This sequence encodes CASSLTARLNTGELFF.

The chain is built from TRBV2 and TRBJ1-1; no firm D call. This CDR3 spans 15 amino acids. V lost 6 bases and J lost 0, with 14 bases in between. Germline-derived CDR1 and CDR2 are SNHLY and FYNNEI. The DNA for the CDR3 is TGTGCCAGCAGCGCCGCGTTGGTCATGAACACTGAAGCTTTCTTT. It is translated as CASSAALVMNTEAFF.

This chain connects TRBV6-6 to TRBJ2-7; 7 bases align to TRBD1. The CDR3 is 14 residues long. V was pared by 6 bases and J by 3 bases, with 8 bases of the junction left unmatched. Germline CDR1 and CDR2: MNHNY and SVGAGI (reference sequence). CDR3 in amino acids: CASSPPTGDYEQYF. The CDR3 bases are TGTGCCAGCAGCCCCCCCACAGGGGACTACGAGCAGTACTTC.

The chain carries TRBV14 and TRBJ1-3, with TRBD1 matching 7 bases. J was trimmed by 1 base and V by 4 bases; bases with no gene match: 7. The germline CDR1 and CDR2 sequences are SGHDN and FVKESK. This CDR3 comprises 16 residues. The CDR3 spells CASSPGTALSGNTIYF. CDR3 sequence (DNA): TGTGCCAGCAGCCCAGGGACAGCCCTTTCTGGAAACACCATATATTTT.

This chain links TRBV12-5 with TRBJ1-2; D is uncertain. The ends were cut back, 2 bases at V and 2 bases at J, with 6 bases in the middle. CDR3 length: 13 residues. From germline, CDR1 is LGHNT and CDR2 FRNRAP. Written as DNA, the CDR3 is TGTGCTAGTGGTTTGTCAGCGAACTATGGCTACACCTTC. Its protein is CASGLSANYGYTF.

The CDR3 bases are TGTGCCAGCAGCTTAGCCGCGACTAGCAAAAACATTCAGTACTTC. It encodes CASSLAATSKNIQYF. This chain joins TRBV7-2 and TRBJ2-4, with TRBD2 as a possible D gene (6 bases). V lost 0 bases and J 3 bases, leaving 9 bases between the germline ends. The CDR3 runs to 15 residues. Germline V gives CDR1 SGHTA, CDR2 FQGNSA.

This chain links TRBV15 with TRBJ1-1; a weak D match, TRBD1 (5 bases). The CDR3 runs to 14 residues. From germline, CDR1 is LNHNV and CDR2 YYDKDF (reference sequence). Trimming cost V 0 bases and J 11 bases, with 16 bases left between them. The CDR3 DNA sequence: TGTGCCACCAGCAGAGACCCGGACCGAGGGGTGGCTTTCTTT. Translation gives CATSRDPDRGVAFF.

The chain uses TRBV18 and TRBJ2-2; D unclear. The germline CDR1 and CDR2 sequences are KGHSH and LQKENI. This CDR3 has 14 amino acids. Trimming stripped 3 bases from V and 7 bases from J, with 12 bases between. In DNA, the CDR3 is TGTGCCAGCTCACCGTTGGGCGATGGCGGGGAGCTGTTTTTT. Translation: CASSPLGDGGELFF. Based on the CDR3 plus reference TRBV18 and TRBJ2-2, the full variable domain is NAGVMQNPRHLVRRRGQEARLRCSPMKGHSHVYWYRQLPEEGLKFMVYLQKENIIDESGMPKERFSAEFPKEGPSILRIQQVVRGDSAAYFCASSPLGDGGELFFGEGSRLTVL.

V is TRBV6-5 and J is TRBJ1-3, with a tentative D call TRBD1 (6 bases). Deletions cut 2 bases from V and 4 bases from J, with 12 bases between. The germline gives CDR1 MNHEY, CDR2 SVGAGI. This CDR3 region has 15 residues. CDR3 region: CASSYGGSSGNTIYF. DNA of the CDR3: TGTGCCAGCAGTTACGGGGGCAGCTCGGGAAACACCATATATTTT.

This chain connects TRBV6-5 to TRBJ1-4, with D possibly being TRBD1 (5 bases). CDR1 is MNHEY and CDR2 is SVGAGI in the germline V gene. Trimming pared 8 bases from V and 7 bases from J, leaving 11 bases between. The CDR3 contains 12 residues. Here the CDR3 DNA reads TGTGCCAGCTCGGGGCGGGGTGAAAAACTGTTTTTT. It translates to CASSGRGEKLFF.

This rearrangement joins TRBV9 to TRBJ1-5; no reliable D call. The V gene's germline CDR1 is SGDLS and CDR2 YYNGEE. Trimming took 0 bases from V and 3 from J, leaving 7 bases between them. CDR3 size: 14 residues. The CDR3, as DNA: TGTGCCAGCAGCGTAGGAACAGTCAATCAGCCCCAGCATTTT. Protein sequence: CASSVGTVNQPQHF.

This clone appeared a few times. The chain links TRBV7-9 to TRBJ2-1; 7 bases align to TRBD1. This CDR3 comprises 13 residues. The junction had 6 bases not matched to a gene; V was cut back by 5 bases and J by 8 bases. Germline CDR1 and CDR2: SEHNR and FQNEAQ (reference sequence). In nucleotides, the CDR3 is TGTGCCAGCAGCCAGACAGGGTTCGATGAGCAGTTCTTC. Protein sequence: CASSQTGFDEQFF.

The rearrangement joins TRBV7-8 to TRBJ2-6, with 8 bases identical to TRBD1. The CDR3 is 17 residues long. CDR1 is SGHVS and CDR2 is FQNEAQ in the germline V gene. V trimming: 5 bases; J trimming: 0 bases; junction bases outside the gene matches: 6. DNA for the CDR3: TGTGCCAGCAGCCCAGGACAGGGAAACTCTGGGGCCAACGTCCTGACTTTC. Translating it yields CASSPGQGNSGANVLTF.

The chain links TRBV7-8 to TRBJ2-3; D is unclear. This CDR3 comprises 14 residues. The V gene lost 3 bases and the J gene lost 0 bases, with 7 bases spanning the gap. Per the germline V gene, CDR1 is SGHVS and CDR2 is FQNEAQ. The CDR3 here is CASSFMTSTDTQYF. The CDR3 DNA sequence: TGTGCCAGCAGCTTTATGACTAGCACAGATACGCAGTATTTT.

The chain uses TRBV4-2 and TRBJ2-3, with D perhaps given as TRBD1 or TRBD2 (5 bases each). The CDR3 is made up of 14 amino acids. Germline CDR1 is LGHNA and CDR2 is YNFKEQ. V was clipped by 2 bases and J by 6 bases, with 12 bases between them. The DNA of the CDR3 is TGTGCCAGCAGCCAAACGGGGCTATCGGATACGCAGTATTTT. This translates into CASSQTGLSDTQYF.

This chain connects TRBV7-6 to TRBJ2-2; 7 nucleotides agree with TRBD2. Germline CDR1 reads SGHVS; CDR2 reads FNYEAQ. CDR3 length: 13 residues. With V trimmed by 4 bases and J by 4 bases, 0 bases remained unmatched. CDR3 nucleotides: TGTGCCAGCAGCTCTAGCGGCACCGGGGAGCTGTTTTTT. This sequence encodes CASSSSGTGELFF.

V gene TRBV9 combines with J gene TRBJ2-2; D may be TRBD1 (6 bases). V lost 0 bases to trimming and J lost 1 base, with 10 bases between them. The CDR3 spans 16 residues. Germline CDR1 is SGDLS and CDR2 is YYNGEE. The CDR3 here is CASSVADRQNTGELFF. The CDR3 DNA follows: TGTGCCAGCAGCGTAGCGGACAGACAGAACACCGGGGAGCTGTTTTTT. The variable domain in full, with the rest retrieved from reference TRBV9 and TRBJ2-2, is DSGVTQTPKHLITATGQRVTLRCSPRSGDLSVYWYQQSLDQGLQFLIQYYNGEERAKGNILERFSAQQFPDLHSELNLSSLELGDSALYFCASSVADRQNTGELFFGEGSRLTVL.

The chain is built from TRBV6-6 and TRBJ2-7; 8 nucleotides align to TRBD1. The germline V gene has CDR1 MNHNY and CDR2 SVGAGI (reference sequence). The CDR3 runs 14 residues. J was trimmed by 4 bases and V by 2 bases; bases with no gene match: 4. The CDR3 DNA follows: TGTGCCAGCAGTTACCAGGGGGCTAATTACGAGCAGTACTTC. Protein product: CASSYQGANYEQYF.

V is TRBV2 and J is TRBJ2-7; 8 bases agree with TRBD1. J lost 4 bases, V lost 7 bases, and 12 bases had no gene match. The length of the CDR3 is 15 residues. Germline CDR1 SNHLY, CDR2 FYNNEI. The CDR3 spells CASKAGQGLPYEQYF. The CDR3 DNA follows: TGTGCCAGCAAAGCCGGACAGGGTCTACCTTACGAGCAGTACTTC.